These 23 T cell receptor beta chains were sequenced from one sample in a study of blood T cell repertoires in COVID-19. Repertoires were generated with immunoSEQ multiplex PCR, while TCRdb's copy carries only in-frame clones and drops some. Here the sample spans 120,000 to 150,000 clones, 70% to 90% being singletons. Sequencing was performed on peripheral blood. These TCRs come from a woman aged 60 to 75 with COVID-19, enrolled during active disease.

The count of this clone is one. The chain combines TRBV5-1 with TRBJ2-2, with 9 bases identical to TRBD1. Germline V lookup: CDR1 SGHRS, CDR2 YFSETQ. This CDR3 contains 19 residues. V was pared by 4 bases and J by 3 bases, with 16 bases of the junction left unmatched. CDR3 bases: TGCGCCAGCAGCCTGACCGGGACAGGGTTTCCCCGAGACACCGGGGAGCTGTTTTTT. Encoded protein: CASSLTGTGFPRDTGELFF.

This chain links TRBV7-9 with TRBJ2-7; TRBD1 matches at 12 bases. Germline CDR1 reads SEHNR; CDR2 reads FQNEAQ (reference sequence). The CDR3 spans 17 residues. V lost 4 bases, J lost 5 bases, and 12 bases stayed unmatched. CDR3: CASSSSPGTGGLDEQYF. Here the CDR3 DNA reads TGTGCCAGCAGCTCCTCCCCCGGGACAGGGGGCTTGGACGAGCAGTACTTC.

The chain uses TRBV5-1 and TRBJ2-5, with 9 bases identical to TRBD1. The germline gives CDR1 SGHRS, CDR2 YFSETQ. The length of the CDR3 is 16 residues. The V and J ends lost 5 bases and 2 bases, in that order; junction bases with no gene match: 10. This chain's CDR3 is CASRSRDRARQETQYF. Here the CDR3 DNA reads TGCGCCAGCAGGTCGCGGGACAGGGCTAGACAAGAGACCCAGTACTTC.

This clone was seen only once. The chain combines TRBV5-1 with TRBJ2-7; 10 bases are shared with TRBD1. Germline V gives CDR1 SGHRS, CDR2 YFSETQ. Unmatched junction bases numbered 16, after V lost 5 bases and J lost 11 bases. This CDR3 has 15 residues. DNA of the CDR3: TGCGCCAGCAGAAACAGACAGGGGGCGGAAGGAAAGAAGTACTTC. It translates to CASRNRQGAEGKKYF.

The V gene is TRBV10-3, the J gene TRBJ2-2, with a tentative D call TRBD1 (6 bases). CDR3 length: 16 amino acids. Germline CDR1 is ENHRY and CDR2 is SYGVKD. V shed 6 bases and J shed 2 bases, with 16 bases lying between them. The CDR3 DNA sequence: TGTGCCATCAGGTCGGCACAGGGCCCTAACACCGGGGAGCTGTTTTTT. Encoded protein: CAIRSAQGPNTGELFF.

In DNA form, the CDR3 reads TGTGCCAGCACCTACAGGGGAGAAGAGACCCAGTACTTC. Protein product: CASTYRGEETQYF. The chain links TRBV2 to TRBJ2-5, with 7 bases aligning to TRBD1. V was pared by 7 bases and J by 3 bases, with 5 bases of the junction left unmatched. The germline gives CDR1 SNHLY, CDR2 FYNNEI. The CDR3 loop spans 13 amino acids.

The chain uses TRBV18 and TRBJ1-2, with D hard to call. The CDR3 runs to 16 residues. The V gene's germline CDR1 is KGHSH and CDR2 LQKENI. Trimming removed 2 bases from V and 5 bases from J, with 18 bases in between. CDR3 amino acids: CASSPITGDGDYGYTF. CDR3 bases: TGTGCCAGCTCACCAATCACGGGCGACGGGGATTATGGCTACACCTTC.

The chain couples TRBV21-1 to TRBJ1-2; the D call TRBD1 from the table was never checked on the DNA. TRBV21-1 is shown as a pseudogene. CDR3 length equals 17 residues. CDR3 nucleotides: TGTGCCAGCCCGGGGGGGGACAGGGAAGTTTGGCACCAGGGCTACACCTTC. Translated: CASPGGDREVWHQGYTF.

The J gene is TRBJ1-1, the V gene TRBV6-4, with 9 positions matching TRBD1. Trimming cost V 6 bases and J 0 bases; bases outside gene matches: 5. The CDR3 length is 15 residues. CDR1 and CDR2 from the germline V gene are MRHNA and SNTAGT. The CDR3 bases are TGTGCCAGCAGAACGGGACAGGGCATGAACACTGAAGCTTTCTTT. Translated, it gives CASRTGQGMNTEAFF.

The J gene is TRBJ1-6, the V gene TRBV6-2 or TRBV6-3; perhaps TRBD1 as D (5 bases). Deletions cut 5 bases from V and 7 bases from J, with 9 bases between. The CDR3 extends over 13 amino acids. Germline values: CDR1 MNHEY, CDR2 SVGEGT. The CDR3 region has the DNA TGTGCCAGCAGTAGTTACAGGAATTCACCCCTCCACTTT. It translates to CASSSYRNSPLHF.

V gene TRBV4-3 combines with J gene TRBJ1-1, with D perhaps TRBD1 (6 bases). Trimming took off 0 bases at V and 8 bases at J, with 22 bases between the two ends. This CDR3 comprises 17 residues. CDR1 and CDR2 (germline): LGHNA, YSLEER. The CDR3 protein is CASSQDSRDNGRGEAFF. In DNA form, the CDR3 reads TGCGCCAGCAGCCAAGACTCCCGGGACAATGGGCGCGGCGAAGCTTTCTTT.

The chain has TRBV5-1 and TRBJ2-5, with 7 bases fitting TRBD2. Trimming took 5 bases from V and 2 from J; bases not matched to a gene: 12. The germline CDR1 and CDR2 sequences are SGHRS and YFSETQ. The CDR3 consists of 16 residues. CDR3 region: CASSYSSGGAQETQYF. The CDR3 DNA follows: TGCGCCAGCAGTTATTCTAGCGGAGGAGCTCAAGAGACCCAGTACTTC.

The chain employs TRBV5-6 and TRBJ1-1; TRBD1 aligns across 11 bases. Germline V CDR1 and CDR2: SGHDT, YYEEEE. The CDR3 runs 15 residues. V shed 4 bases and J 6 bases; nucleotides not matched to a gene: 8. CDR3 residues: CASSPRPGQGAEAFF. As DNA, the CDR3 is TGTGCCAGCAGCCCTCGACCGGGACAGGGGGCTGAAGCTTTCTTT.

For this clone: This same CDR3 is encoded by further DNA sequences in the sample. V gene TRBV9 combines with J gene TRBJ1-1; the D gene is possibly TRBD1 (6 bases). The CDR3 is made up of 15 amino acids. V lost 2 bases to trimming and J lost 2 bases, with 13 bases between them. Germline V gene sequence: CDR1 SGDLS, CDR2 YYNGEE. The CDR3 is CASSVTDRPNTEAFF. DNA of the CDR3: TGTGCCAGCAGCGTTACGGACAGACCTAACACTGAAGCTTTCTTT.

The V and J genes are TRBV28 and TRBJ1-5; D is perhaps TRBD1 (6 bases). The V end was cut by 6 bases, the J end by 6 bases, with 9 bases between. CDR1 is MDHEN, CDR2 SYDVKM, per germline. The CDR3 covers 12 residues. The CDR3 here is CASRGGGQPQHF. The CDR3 coding sequence is TGTGCCAGCAGGGGAGGGGGTCAGCCCCAGCATTTT.

This clone appeared a few times. The chain recombines TRBV5-1 with TRBJ1-4; D uncertain. The CDR3 spans 13 residues. Trimming took 0 bases from V and 11 from J, leaving 11 bases between them. CDR1 and CDR2 from the germline V gene are SGHRS and YFSETQ. CDR3 loop: CASSLEDTTKLFF. The DNA of the CDR3 is TGCGCCAGCAGCTTGGAAGACACCACGAAACTGTTTTTT. The whole variable domain, remainder taken from reference TRBV5-1 and TRBJ1-4, is KAGVTQTPRYLIKTRGQQVTLSCSPISGHRSVSWYQQTPGQGLQFLFEYFSETQRNKGNFPGRFSGRQFSNSRSEMNVSTLELGDSALYLCASSLEDTTKLFFGSGTQLSVL.

The chain is built from TRBV28 and TRBJ2-4; D perhaps matches TRBD2 (5 bases). Germline CDR1 and CDR2: MDHEN and SYDVKM. The CDR3 spans 11 residues. V was trimmed by 8 bases and J by 7 bases, leaving 9 bases between them. The CDR3 nucleotides are TGTGCCAGCCCCGAGCGGAACATTCAGTACTTC. It is translated as CASPERNIQYF.

This clone was picked up a small number of times. The chain uses TRBV5-1 and TRBJ1-1; D may be TRBD1 (6 bases). The length of the CDR3 is 15 residues. Germline CDR1 is SGHRS and CDR2 is YFSETQ. Trimming removed 0 bases from V and 3 bases from J, with 12 bases in between. CDR3 protein: CASSLGLDRYTEAFF. DNA for the CDR3: TGCGCCAGCAGCTTGGGGCTGGACAGATACACTGAAGCTTTCTTT.

V gene TRBV19 combines with J gene TRBJ1-5; a possible D gene is TRBD1 (5 bases). The V end was cut by 10 bases, the J end by 1 base, with 23 bases between. The CDR3 is made up of 17 amino acids. Germline values: CDR1 LNHDA, CDR2 SQIVND (reference sequence). The DNA for the CDR3 is TGTGCCACCTTACCCTTCCTCGCGGGGCCAAGCAATCAGCCCCAGCATTTT. Amino acids: CATLPFLAGPSNQPQHF.

The chain combines TRBV6-1 with TRBJ2-7; TRBD1 might be the D (5 bases). Germline CDR1 is MNHNS and CDR2 is SASEGT. CDR3 length: 12 residues. The V end was cut by 1 base, the J end by 6 bases, with 7 bases between. CDR3 protein: CASSEGGGEQYF. CDR3 sequence (DNA): TGTGCCAGCAGTGAAGGGGGCGGCGAGCAGTACTTC.

This clone was observed a few times. CDR3 DNA sequence: TGTGCCAGCAGCTCCCAGGAGGACACTGAAGCTTTCTTT. Protein: CASSSQEDTEAFF. The chain couples TRBV7-3 to TRBJ1-1; no clear D. The CDR3 covers 13 residues. CDR1 and CDR2 from the germline V gene are SGHTA and FQGTGA. V was pared by 4 bases and J by 3 bases, with 9 bases between.

The chain is built from TRBV19 and TRBJ2-7; TRBD1 matches at 9 bases. The V and J ends lost 7 bases and 6 bases, in that order; junction bases with no gene match: 10. The CDR3 is 14 amino acids. Germline V lookup: CDR1 LNHDA, CDR2 SQIVND (reference sequence). DNA for the CDR3: TGTGCCAGTACCCCCGGGACAGGGTACAGCGAGCAGTACTTC. Translation: CASTPGTGYSEQYF.

This clone appeared once. The chain is built from TRBV5-1 and TRBJ2-2, with D possibly being TRBD1 (5 bases). This CDR3 spans 15 amino acids. Germline CDR1 reads SGHRS; CDR2 reads YFSETQ. With 0 bases removed from V and 3 bases from J, the gap between germline ends came to 9 bases. The CDR3: CASSLGEGDTGELFF. In DNA, the CDR3 is TGCGCCAGCAGCTTGGGGGAAGGGGACACCGGGGAGCTGTTTTTT. The entire variable domain, with the rest obtained from reference TRBV5-1 and TRBJ2-2, is as follows: KAGVTQTPRYLIKTRGQQVTLSCSPISGHRSVSWYQQTPGQGLQFLFEYFSETQRNKGNFPGRFSGRQFSNSRSEMNVSTLELGDSALYLCASSLGEGDTGELFFGEGSRLTVL.